The 6 T cell receptor beta chains listed next were all sequenced from one sample in a study of CD8 T cells in Susac syndrome. RNA was extracted with the RNeasy kit, and a quantity of roughly 0.45 to 1 ug was reverse transcribed using random hexamers. MiXCR, run by TCRdb on the immunoSEQ multiplex PCR reads, gives a single entry per CDR3 protein. The sample carries approximately 180,000 distinct CDR3 sequences, roughly 90% recorded once. The source material was CD4+ T cells from PBMCs. The source of these receptors is a human donor with Susac syndrome.

The CDR3 sequence is CASSLAASGRVVQFF. The CDR3 DNA is TGCGCCAGCAGCTTGGCGGCTAGCGGGAGGGTCGTGCAGTTCTTC. The chain has TRBV5-1 and TRBJ2-1; 12 bases are a match to TRBD2. Germline CDR1 SGHRS, CDR2 YFSETQ. The CDR3 is 15 amino acids. Unmatched junction bases numbered 7, after V lost 0 bases and J lost 12 bases.

The chain has TRBV10-2 and TRBJ1-5; 8 bases line up with TRBD1. This CDR3 is built from 15 residues. The ends lost 0 bases at V and 6 bases at J; junction bases unmatched: 4. Germline CDR1 reads WSHSY; CDR2 reads SAAADI. CDR3 region: CASSESRTGRQPQHF. The CDR3 coding sequence is TGCGCCAGCAGTGAGTCGAGGACAGGGCGTCAGCCCCAGCATTTT.

This clonotype occurred once. This chain connects TRBV13 to TRBJ2-3, with 8 bases matching TRBD2. The CDR3 runs to 16 residues. The ends lost 2 bases at V and 3 bases at J; junction bases unmatched: 7. Germline assignment: CDR1 PRHDT and CDR2 FYEKMQ (reference sequence). The CDR3: CASSLTSGTRTDTQYF. The DNA of the CDR3 is TGTGCCAGCAGCTTAACCTCCGGGACTAGAACAGATACGCAGTATTTT.

This clonotype came up once. The gene calls are TRBV29-1 and TRBJ1-1; 10 bases are shared with TRBD1. V shed 6 bases and J 5 bases; nucleotides not matched to a gene: 3. From germline, CDR1 is SQVTM and CDR2 ANQGSEA. The CDR3 is 12 amino acids. CDR3 nucleotides: TGCAGCGTGGGACAGGGGATGACTGAAGCTTTCTTT. Translated, it gives CSVGQGMTEAFF.

This chain joins TRBV7-9 and TRBJ1-2; 7 nucleotides match TRBD1. V was pared by 4 bases and J by 5 bases, with 10 bases of the junction left unmatched. This CDR3 comprises 15 residues. Germline V lookup: CDR1 SEHNR, CDR2 FQNEAQ (reference sequence). The CDR3 coding sequence is TGTGCCAGCAGCTCTGACAGGGCCCCGTTATATGGCTACACCTTC. Translation gives CASSSDRAPLYGYTF. The full variable domain, rest sourced from reference TRBV7-9 and TRBJ1-2, is DTGVSQNPRHKITKRGQNVTFRCDPISEHNRLYWYRQTLGQGPEFLTYFQNEAQLEKSRLLSDRFSAERPKGSFSTLEIQRTEQGDSAMYLCASSSDRAPLYGYTFGSGTRLTVV.

This clonotype occurred once. The genes are TRBV5-4 and TRBJ2-1; TRBD1 matches at 7 bases. Germline V CDR1 and CDR2: SGHNT, YYREEE (reference sequence). The CDR3 contains 15 residues. Unmatched junction bases numbered 5, after V lost 5 bases and J lost 0 bases. Here the CDR3 reads CASSAGTVSYNEQFF. The CDR3 DNA follows: TGTGCCAGCAGTGCCGGGACAGTCTCCTACAATGAGCAGTTCTTC.